This T cell receptor (beta chain) comes out of a study of blood T cell repertoires in COVID-19. V gave up 3 bases and J gave up 3 bases; unmatched junction bases: 1. Germline V gene sequence: CDR1 MGHRA, CDR2 YSYEKL. The CDR3 covers 15 residues. Produced via immunoSEQ multiplex PCR; TCRdb's table is partial and in-frame only. The sample holds around 160,000 clones; about 84% are singletons and the top ten take approximately 6%. V is TRBV4-1 and J is TRBJ2-7; 14 nucleotides align to TRBD2. The TCR originated in a man in his forties who had recovered from COVID-19. The sample taken for sequencing was PBMCs or T cells enriched from blood (not recorded which). CDR3 sequence reads: CASSQTSGGVYEQYF. In DNA form, the CDR3 reads TGCGCCAGCAGCCAGACTAGCGGGGGGGTCTACGAGCAGTACTTC.